This is a list of T cell receptor beta chains from one sample in a study of T cell repertoires in cytomegalovirus infection. TCRdb reanalysed the reads using MiXCR and keeps one entry per CDR3 protein. This sample carries 570,000 or so distinct CDR3 sequences, just under 40% of them seen once, and the ten largest clones take around 48%. No antigen has been assigned to these receptors. Here the sequenced sample was cultured PBMCs, taken from culture after CMV antigen stimulation. The source is a human donor in good health (CMV status not recorded). Some clones in this sample may be carry-over from other donors' samples. Both conserved end residues are part of each CDR3. A D gene is named only where the DNA matches it firmly. Clone sizes are given selectively: once, few, many, or a class where the clone is expanded.

v_call,d_call,clone_size,j_call,cdr3_aa,cdr3_nt
TRBV10-3,-,-,TRBJ1-4,CATNNRGTSNEKLFF,TGTGCCACCAATAACCGAGGGACCTCTAATGAAAAACTGTTTTTT
TRBV7-2,-,many,TRBJ1-4,CASSLARRTREEKLFF,TGTGCCAGCAGCTTAGCGCGGCGGACAAGGGAAGAAAAACTGTTTTTT
TRBV12-3/TRBV12-4,TRBD1,-,TRBJ2-2,CASSPDRQGMNTGELFF,TGTGCCAGCAGCCCAGACCGACAGGGAATGAACACCGGGGAGCTGTTTTTT
TRBV5-1,TRBD1,-,TRBJ1-1,CASKPLGTVPRAFF,TGCGCCAGCAAACCGCTAGGGACAGTTCCCCGCGCTTTCTTT
TRBV7-9,TRBD2,-,TRBJ2-3,CASSPVGLGTDTQYF,TGTGCCAGCAGCCCGGTGGGACTAGGCACAGATACGCAGTATTTT
TRBV12-5,-,few,TRBJ1-4,CASGFGYGEKLFF,TGTGCTAGTGGTTTTGGATATGGCGAAAAACTGTTTTTT
TRBV6-2/TRBV6-3,-,few,TRBJ2-1,CASSYGLNRDNEQFF,TGTGCCAGCAGTTATGGGCTCAATAGGGACAATGAGCAGTTCTTC
TRBV7-9,TRBD1,-,TRBJ1-1,CASRPGGTEAFF,TGTGCCAGCAGACCAGGGGGCACTGAAGCTTTCTTT
TRBV5-6,-,-,TRBJ2-6,CASSLVGNSGANVLTF,TGTGCCAGCAGCTTGGTAGGGAACTCTGGGGCCAACGTCCTGACTTTC
TRBV5-5,-,-,TRBJ2-1,CASSGGGGLSNEQFF,TGTGCCAGCTCAGGGGGGGGAGGGCTTTCCAATGAGCAGTTCTTC
TRBV19,-,-,TRBJ1-5,CATGGQNQPQHF,TGTGCCACCGGGGGTCAAAATCAGCCCCAGCATTTT
TRBV11-2,TRBD1,-,TRBJ2-3,CASSWTGGVLGTDTQYF,TGTGCCAGCAGTTGGACAGGGGGCGTTCTGGGGACAGATACGCAGTATTTT
TRBV6-8,-,-,TRBJ1-5,CASSQGSNQPQHF,TGTGCCAGCAGCCAGGGGTCCAATCAGCCCCAGCATTTT
TRBV6-2/TRBV6-3,-,few,TRBJ2-7,CASSYNLPRSSYEQYF,TGTGCCAGCAGTTACAACTTGCCTCGTAGTTCCTACGAGCAGTACTTC
TRBV5-1,TRBD1,few,TRBJ2-7,CASSPGQVTTWEQYF,TGCGCCAGCAGCCCAGGACAGGTGACTACCTGGGAGCAGTACTTC
TRBV19,TRBD2,-,TRBJ2-3,CASRSAGVNTDTQYF,TGTGCCAGTAGAAGTGCGGGAGTGAACACAGATACGCAGTATTTT
TRBV11-2,TRBD1,-,TRBJ1-4,CASSFRGGGGEKLFF,TGTGCCAGCAGCTTCAGGGGGGGAGGAGGAGAAAAACTGTTTTTT
TRBV6-1,TRBD1,few,TRBJ1-6,CASGRTGGNNSPLHF,TGTGCCAGCGGAAGGACAGGGGGGAATAATTCACCCCTCCACTTT
TRBV6-5,-,-,TRBJ2-7,CASTRGGGLHEQYF,TGTGCCAGCACCAGAGGGGGGGGGCTGCACGAGCAGTACTTC
TRBV6-1,-,-,TRBJ1-5,CASSAPTGRGHF,TGTGCCAGCAGTGCCCCGACAGGCAGGGGGCATTTT
TRBV7-2,-,-,TRBJ2-1,CASSLSTPPAGEQFF,TGTGCCAGCAGCTTAAGTACCCCCCCGGCCGGCGAGCAGTTCTTC
TRBV7-9,-,-,TRBJ2-7,CASRRRGDDEQYF,TGTGCCAGCAGACGGAGGGGGGACGACGAGCAGTACTTC
TRBV20-1,-,-,TRBJ1-5,CSARTLNSNQPQHF,TGCAGTGCTAGGACACTCAATAGCAATCAGCCCCAGCATTTT
TRBV19,TRBD2,few,TRBJ2-3,CASSTTSGDTDTQYF,TGTGCCAGTAGTACCACTAGCGGTGACACAGATACGCAGTATTTT
TRBV6-1,-,-,TRBJ1-1,CASGEADTEAFF,TGTGCCAGCGGGGAAGCGGACACTGAAGCTTTCTTT
TRBV7-2,TRBD1,-,TRBJ2-1,CASSTTGVTEQFF,TGTGCCAGCAGCACCACAGGGGTGACTGAGCAGTTCTTC